A selection of T cell receptor beta chains follows, all from one sample in a study of blood T cell repertoires in COVID-19. Here immunoSEQ multiplex PCR was the method, and the copy in TCRdb shows in-frame clones only, minus some. The sample lists about 380,000 clones; roughly 91% were seen once. Sample: PBMCs or T cells enriched from blood (not recorded which). Receptors originate from a woman aged 18-29 years who had recovered from COVID-19. The CDR3 runs from the conserved cysteine through the conserved F or W. A D gene is named only where the DNA matches it firmly. Where a row states a size, it is once, few, many or the class of an expanded clone; other rows omit it.

TRBV5-1	-	TRBJ1-4	once	CASSSTAATNEKLFF	TGCGCCAGCAGCTCAACAGCTGCAACTAATGAAAAACTGTTTTTT
TRBV2	-	TRBJ1-5	-	CASSFGGARSNQPQHF	TGTGCCAGCTCATTCGGGGGGGCTCGGAGCAATCAGCCCCAGCATTTT
TRBV5-1	-	TRBJ1-1	-	CASSQEDVNTEAFF	TGCGCCAGCAGCCAGGAGGATGTGAACACTGAAGCTTTCTTT
TRBV19	-	TRBJ2-2	-	CASSGGVFDTGELFF	TGTGCCAGTAGTGGAGGGGTTTTTGACACCGGGGAGCTGTTTTTT
TRBV7-2	-	TRBJ1-2	once	CASWGGGRYGYTF	TGTGCCAGCTGGGGAGGCGGGAGATATGGCTACACCTTC
TRBV27	TRBD1	TRBJ1-5	-	CASSSTGGLGQPQHF	TGTGCCAGCAGTTCGACAGGGGGGTTAGGTCAGCCCCAGCATTTT
TRBV19	TRBD2	TRBJ2-3	-	CASSIGAGGRTDTQYF	TGTGCCAGTAGTATAGGAGCGGGGGGTCGCACAGATACGCAGTATTTT
TRBV23-1	TRBD2	TRBJ2-7	-	CASSPPSRGGHEQYF	TGCGCCAGCAGTCCGCCCAGTCGGGGGGGCCACGAGCAGTACTTC
TRBV6-1	-	TRBJ1-1	-	CASSEQGSTEAFF	TGTGCCAGCAGTGAACAGGGGAGCACTGAAGCTTTCTTT
TRBV7-2	TRBD1	TRBJ1-1	-	CASSSSGTGYRLGTEAFF	TGTGCCAGCAGCTCCTCCGGGACAGGGTACAGGCTAGGCACTGAAGCTTTCTTT
TRBV7-6	TRBD1	TRBJ2-2	once	CASSFGQGGGGELFF	TGTGCCAGCAGCTTCGGACAGGGTGGAGGCGGGGAGCTGTTTTTT
TRBV5-8	TRBD2	TRBJ2-3	-	CASSSTVGGVPLYGTDTQYF	TGTGCCAGCAGCTCAACAGTCGGGGGGGTCCCGCTTTACGGCACAGATACGCAGTATTTT
TRBV5-1	-	TRBJ1-2	-	CASSLDQAPIYGYTF	TGCGCCAGCAGCTTGGATCAGGCCCCGATCTATGGCTACACCTTC
TRBV11-2	-	TRBJ1-1	-	CASNRMAGNTEAFF	TGTGCCAGCAACCGAATGGCTGGGAACACTGAAGCTTTCTTT
TRBV7-8	-	TRBJ1-2	-	CASSSRTEANYGYTF	TGTGCCAGCAGCTCCCGGACTGAAGCTAACTATGGCTACACCTTC
TRBV2	-	TRBJ1-3	-	CASRVAGNTIYF	TGTGCCAGCAGGGTGGCCGGAAACACCATATATTTT
TRBV7-2	-	TRBJ1-6	-	CASSSRGGAPGSPLHF	TGTGCCAGCAGCTCGAGAGGGGGGGCTCCAGGATCACCCCTCCACTTT
TRBV7-9	-	TRBJ1-3	-	CASSLAGDTIYF	TGTGCCAGCAGCCTCGCGGGGGATACCATATATTTT
TRBV6-1	-	TRBJ1-6	-	CASSENQVGSPLHF	TGTGCCAGCAGTGAAAATCAGGTTGGTTCACCCCTCCACTTT
TRBV18	-	TRBJ1-1	-	CASSPPRSGSLGTEAFF	TGTGCCAGCTCACCTCCTAGGTCAGGGTCCTTGGGGACTGAAGCTTTCTTT
TRBV6-1	-	TRBJ2-6	-	CASSEALGSGASGANVLTF	TGTGCCAGCAGTGAAGCGCTAGGTAGCGGAGCCTCTGGGGCCAACGTCCTGACTTTC
TRBV28	-	TRBJ1-6	-	CASSFSPSYNSPLHF	TGTGCCAGCAGTTTTAGCCCCTCCTATAATTCACCCCTCCACTTT
TRBV15	TRBD1	TRBJ1-1	-	CATSGIQGVTEAFF	TGTGCCACCAGCGGTATACAGGGGGTAACTGAAGCTTTCTTT
TRBV19	-	TRBJ2-5	-	CASQEGFEETQYF	TGTGCCAGCCAAGAGGGTTTCGAAGAGACCCAGTACTTC
TRBV27	-	TRBJ1-6	-	CASTYDGGQGSPLHF	TGTGCCAGCACCTACGACGGGGGGCAGGGTTCACCCCTCCACTTT
TRBV3-1/TRBV3-2	TRBD1	TRBJ1-1	-	CASSSSGTGHTEAFF	TGTGCCAGCAGCTCGTCCGGGACAGGGCACACTGAAGCTTTCTTT
TRBV9	TRBD1	TRBJ1-1	-	CASSPRDRAPRNTEAFF	TGTGCCAGCAGCCCACGGGACAGGGCACCCCGTAACACTGAAGCTTTCTTT
TRBV6-1	-	TRBJ2-7	many	CASSDRDSSYEQYF	TGTGCCAGCAGTGACCGTGACAGTTCCTACGAGCAGTACTTC
TRBV5-1	-	TRBJ2-2	once	CASSSKQAPGTGELFF	TGCGCCAGCAGCTCAAAACAGGCGCCGGGCACCGGGGAGCTGTTTTTT
TRBV2	-	TRBJ1-1	-	CASSERRGGPEAFF	TGTGCCAGCAGTGAACGGCGGGGAGGGCCTGAAGCTTTCTTT
TRBV5-4	TRBD2	TRBJ2-2	-	CASSQGLNTGELFF	TGTGCCAGCAGCCAGGGACTAAACACCGGGGAGCTGTTTTTT
TRBV5-1	-	TRBJ2-3	-	CASGERTTDTQYF	TGCGCCAGCGGGGAGAGAACCACAGATACGCAGTATTTT
TRBV4-1	-	TRBJ1-2	once	CASSQEAGPYGYTF	TGCGCCAGCAGCCAAGAGGCGGGACCCTATGGCTACACCTTC
TRBV19	TRBD1	TRBJ1-1	-	CASSADRMNTEAFF	TGTGCCAGTAGTGCGGACAGGATGAACACTGAAGCTTTCTTT
TRBV7-2	-	TRBJ1-3	-	CASSQRTVGASGNTIYF	TGTGCCAGCAGCCAGAGGACGGTGGGGGCCTCTGGAAACACCATATATTTT
TRBV2	TRBD2	TRBJ2-1	once	CASSESPSGLYNEQFF	TGTGCCAGCAGTGAATCCCCTAGCGGCTTATACAATGAGCAGTTCTTC
TRBV7-9	-	TRBJ2-5	-	CASSITDSIGETQYF	TGTGCCAGCAGCATCACCGACTCCATTGGAGAGACCCAGTACTTC
TRBV7-3	TRBD1	TRBJ2-1	-	CASKRDRLSSYNEQFF	TGTGCCAGCAAAAGGGACAGACTAAGCTCCTACAATGAGCAGTTCTTC
TRBV7-8	-	TRBJ2-7	-	CASSLVPTTWEQYF	TGTGCCAGCAGCTTAGTACCGACTACATGGGAGCAGTACTTC
TRBV27	TRBD1	TRBJ1-3	once	CASSSRQGGNTIYF	TGTGCCAGCAGTTCTCGACAGGGGGGAAACACCATATATTTT
TRBV10-3	TRBD1	TRBJ1-1	-	CAIKSGGNTEAFF	TGTGCCATCAAATCAGGGGGAAACACTGAAGCTTTCTTT
TRBV11-1	TRBD1	TRBJ2-2	few	CASSPITDRASRELFF	TGTGCCAGCAGCCCGATTACGGACAGGGCCAGCCGGGAGCTGTTTTTT
TRBV27	-	TRBJ1-2	few	CASRGLSADLNYGYTF	TGTGCCAGCAGGGGGCTCTCGGCAGACCTTAACTATGGCTACACCTTC
TRBV30	-	TRBJ1-1	-	CAWSVHMNTEAFF	TGTGCCTGGAGTGTACATATGAACACTGAAGCTTTCTTT
TRBV11-1	TRBD2	TRBJ2-7	-	CASSLLTSGGDYEQYF	TGTGCCAGCAGCTTGTTGACTAGCGGGGGGGACTACGAGCAGTACTTC
TRBV5-5	-	TRBJ1-1	-	CASSATVPLNTEAFF	TGTGCCAGCAGCGCGACAGTTCCTTTGAACACCGAAGCTTTCTTT